One and the same sample provided the 10 T cell receptor beta chains below, sequenced in a study of control samples from healthy donors and cancer patients. Data came from immunoSEQ multiplex PCR; TCRdb stores just in-frame clones and leaves some out. This sample yields some 150,000 clones, of which less than 95% are seen a single time; 12% to 15% belongs to the top ten. Sequenced sample: PBMCs. Receptor source: a man aged 55 to 69 with colorectal cancer.

J is TRBJ1-1 and V is TRBV19, with D hard to call. The germline V gene has CDR1 LNHDA and CDR2 SQIVND (reference sequence). This CDR3 contains 14 residues. Trimming removed 3 bases from V and 4 bases from J, with 12 bases in between. The CDR3 spells CASSMKVLGTEAFF. The CDR3, as DNA: TGTGCCAGTAGTATGAAAGTACTGGGCACTGAAGCTTTCTTT. Full variable domain (remainder filled in from reference TRBV19 and TRBJ1-1): DGGITQSPKYLFRKEGQNVTLSCEQNLNHDAMYWYRQDPGQGLRLIYYSQIVNDFQKGDIAEGYSVSREKKESFPLTVTSAQKNPTAFYLCASSMKVLGTEAFFGQGTRLTVV.

The chain links TRBV6-6 to TRBJ2-3; TRBD1 matches 8 bases. Germline trimming cut 6 bases from V and 1 base from J; bases unmatched to any gene: 9. The CDR3 spans 16 residues. CDR1 MNHNY and CDR2 SVGAGI come from the germline V gene (reference sequence). The DNA for the CDR3 is TGTGCCAGCAGACCCAGGGCGACAGGGGGCACAGATACGCAGTATTTT. This codes for CASRPRATGGTDTQYF.

The chain recombines TRBV5-1 with TRBJ1-1, with TRBD1 matching over 7 bases. The CDR3 length is 14 residues. V trimming: 4 bases; J trimming: 1 base; junction bases outside the gene matches: 4. CDR1 and CDR2 from the germline V gene are SGHRS and YFSETQ. CDR3 nucleotides: TGCGCCAGCAGCGAACAGGGGTCGAACACTGAAGCTTTCTTT. As protein: CASSEQGSNTEAFF.

The V and J genes are TRBV29-1 and TRBJ2-2; D is undetermined. Looked up from germline, CDR1 is SQVTM and CDR2 is ANQGSEA. The V end was cut by 4 bases, the J end by 1 base, with 4 bases between. This CDR3 is built from 12 residues. The CDR3 loop reads CSVGMNTGELFF. The CDR3, as DNA: TGCAGCGTTGGGATGAACACCGGGGAGCTGTTTTTT.

A word on this clone: Given the absence of the conserved phenylalanine or tryptophan at the CDR3 end, a read error is likely. The DNA is left out, because the CDR3 cannot be placed on it with certainty; the CDR3 is given as TCRdb lists it. The genes are TRBV3-1 (or the pseudogene TRBV3-2) and TRBJ2-3. The CDR3 region is 11 residues in length, termini included. Per the germline V gene, CDR1 is LGHDT and CDR2 is YNNKEL (reference sequence). The CDR3 sequence is CASRPSRRRSL.

The genes are TRBV7-2 and TRBJ2-3; 10 nucleotides agree with TRBD2. The germline V gene has CDR1 SGHTA and CDR2 FQGNSA. V shed 5 bases, J shed 2 bases, and the junction held 10 bases outside the gene matches. The CDR3 runs 17 residues. Here the CDR3 reads CASSQIAGGLLTDTQYF. The CDR3 bases are TGTGCCAGCAGCCAAATAGCGGGGGGACTACTCACAGATACGCAGTATTTT.

The genes are TRBV2 and TRBJ2-3, with no clear D. This CDR3 has 15 residues. V was trimmed by 4 bases and J by 2 bases, leaving 13 bases between them. Germline V lookup: CDR1 SNHLY, CDR2 FYNNEI. CDR3 sequence: CASSGNPAATDTQYF. CDR3 sequence (DNA): TGTGCCAGCAGTGGGAACCCAGCCGCCACAGATACGCAGTATTTT.

This chain joins TRBV3-1 (or the pseudogene TRBV3-2) and TRBJ2-1, with 8 bases aligning to TRBD2. Germline CDR1 and CDR2: LGHDT and YNNKEL (reference sequence). The CDR3 consists of 15 residues. J was trimmed by 6 bases and V by 3 bases; bases with no gene match: 7. The CDR3 nucleotides read TGTGCCAGCAGCCACCGGGGGGGCCAGCCCAATGAGCAGTTCTTC. Its translation is CASSHRGGQPNEQFF.

The chain is built from TRBV19 and TRBJ2-7, with D uncertain. Trimming cost V 10 bases and J 5 bases, with 18 bases left between them. The CDR3 extends over 13 amino acids. Per the germline V gene, CDR1 is LNHDA and CDR2 is SQIVND (reference sequence). Here the CDR3 reads CATPSHQRHEQYF. CDR3 DNA sequence: TGTGCCACCCCGTCCCACCAGCGCCACGAGCAGTACTTC.

V gene TRBV18 combines with J gene TRBJ2-1, with TRBD2 matching 8 bases. Per the germline V gene, CDR1 is KGHSH and CDR2 is LQKENI. The junction had 5 bases not matched to a gene; V was cut back by 4 bases and J by 0 bases. The CDR3 extends over 16 amino acids. CDR3 loop: CASSRSGASSYNEQFF. Here the CDR3 DNA reads TGTGCCAGCTCACGTAGCGGGGCAAGCTCCTACAATGAGCAGTTCTTC.